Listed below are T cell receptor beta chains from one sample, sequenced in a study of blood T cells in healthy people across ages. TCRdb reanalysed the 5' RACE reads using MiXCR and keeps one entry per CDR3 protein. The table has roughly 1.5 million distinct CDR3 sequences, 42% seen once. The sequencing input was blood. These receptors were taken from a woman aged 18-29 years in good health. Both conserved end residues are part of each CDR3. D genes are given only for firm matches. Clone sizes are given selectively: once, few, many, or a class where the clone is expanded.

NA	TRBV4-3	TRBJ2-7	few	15	CASSQETDTTYEQYF	TGCGCCAGCAGCCAAGAGACGGACACAACCTACGAGCAGTACTTC
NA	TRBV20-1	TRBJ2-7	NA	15	CSARNNEGNIHEQYF	TGCAGTGCTAGGAATAACGAGGGGAATATCCACGAGCAGTACTTC
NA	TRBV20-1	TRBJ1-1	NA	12	CIPGGVNTEAFF	TGCATCCCGGGTGGGGTGAACACTGAAGCTTTCTTT
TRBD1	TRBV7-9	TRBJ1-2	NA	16	CASSSIGGQANYGYTF	TGTGCCAGCAGCTCGATAGGGGGACAGGCTAACTATGGCTACACCTTC
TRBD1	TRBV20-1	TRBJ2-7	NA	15	CSASRPGTGNYEQYF	TGCAGTGCTAGTCGCCCCGGGACAGGGAACTACGAGCAGTACTTC
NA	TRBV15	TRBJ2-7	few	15	CATSRLVRDKYEQYF	TGTGCCACCAGCAGACTTGTCCGGGATAAGTACGAGCAGTACTTC
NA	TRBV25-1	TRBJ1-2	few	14	CASSEFVGDYGYTF	TGTGCCAGCAGTGAATTTGTGGGGGACTATGGCTACACCTTC
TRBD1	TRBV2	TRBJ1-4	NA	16	CASSRRGTGDNEKLFF	TGTGCCAGCAGCCGTCGTGGGACAGGGGATAATGAAAAACTGTTTTTT
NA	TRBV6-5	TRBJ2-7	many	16	CASSQMIPGSLYEQYF	TGTGCCAGCAGCCAAATGATCCCGGGCTCTCTCTACGAGCAGTACTTC
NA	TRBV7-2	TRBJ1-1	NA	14	CASSLGGTASEAFF	TGTGCCAGCAGCTTAGGGGGAACCGCCTCTGAAGCTTTCTTT
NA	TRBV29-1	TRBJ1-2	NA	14	CSAHEGSESYGYTF	TGCAGCGCCCATGAGGGCTCGGAAAGCTATGGCTACACCTTC
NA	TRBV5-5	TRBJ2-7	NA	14	CASSFPQVSYEQYF	TGTGCCAGCAGCTTCCCCCAGGTTTCCTACGAGCAGTACTTC
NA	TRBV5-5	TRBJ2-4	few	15	CASSFVTGVGAFQYF	TGTGCCAGCAGCTTCGTGACAGGCGTCGGTGCGTTTCAGTACTTC
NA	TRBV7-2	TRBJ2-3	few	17	CASSSRPVRPSTDTQYF	TGTGCCAGCAGCTCCCGACCTGTCCGCCCTAGCACAGATACGCAGTATTTT
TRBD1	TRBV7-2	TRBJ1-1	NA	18	CASSRSGQRLLMNTEAFF	TGTGCCAGCAGCCGTTCGGGACAGAGACTCCTTATGAACACTGAAGCTTTCTTT
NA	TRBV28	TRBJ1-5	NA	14	CASSLGGPDQPQHF	TGTGCCAGCAGTTTAGGAGGGCCGGATCAGCCCCAGCATTTT
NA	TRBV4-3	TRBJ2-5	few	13	CASSQGTLETQYF	TGCGCCAGCAGCCAAGGAACCTTAGAGACCCAGTACTTC
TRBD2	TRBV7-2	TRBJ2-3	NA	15	CAGSLSGRRTDTQYF	TGTGCCGGCAGCTTAAGCGGGAGGCGCACAGATACGCAGTATTTT
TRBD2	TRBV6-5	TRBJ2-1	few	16	CASSYPSGSPYNEQFF	TGTGCCAGCAGTTACCCTAGCGGATCCCCCTACAATGAGCAGTTCTTC
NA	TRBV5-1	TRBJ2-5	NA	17	CASSLTRDDDYQETQYF	TGCGCCAGCAGCTTGACCCGGGACGATGACTACCAAGAGACCCAGTACTTC
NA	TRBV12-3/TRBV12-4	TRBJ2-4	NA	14	CASRTTRAKNIQYF	TGTGCCAGCAGAACGACACGAGCCAAAAACATTCAGTACTTC
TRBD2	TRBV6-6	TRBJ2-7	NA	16	CASSYWGGTRTYEQYF	TGTGCCAGCAGTTATTGGGGGGGGACTAGAACCTACGAGCAGTACTTC
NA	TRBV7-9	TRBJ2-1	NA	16	CASSLTFPLSYNEQFF	TGTGCCAGCAGCTTGACCTTTCCGCTCTCCTACAATGAGCAGTTCTTC
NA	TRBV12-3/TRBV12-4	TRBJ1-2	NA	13	CASSPNLNYGYTF	TGTGCCAGCAGTCCCAACCTTAACTATGGCTACACCTTC
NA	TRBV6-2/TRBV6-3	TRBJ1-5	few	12	CASSPIEQSQHF	TGTGCCAGCAGCCCAATTGAACAGTCCCAGCATTTT
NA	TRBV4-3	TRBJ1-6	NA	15	CASSQDRGRNSPLHF	TGCGCCAGCAGCCAAGATCGGGGCCGAAATTCACCCCTCCACTTT
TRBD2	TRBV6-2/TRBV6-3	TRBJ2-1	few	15	CASSYYGLANNEQFF	TGTGCCAGCAGTTACTATGGACTAGCGAACAATGAGCAGTTCTTC